Sequencing of this TCR beta chain was carried out in a study of T cells in Graves' hyperthyroidism and ophthalmopathy. Each diagnosis was grounded in clinical symptoms, serum thyroxine and TRAb, thyroid ultrasound, and orbital computed tomography. In the case of this clonotype: Its specificity is not known.

CDR1 is MNHEY, CDR2 SVGEGT, per germline. The CDR3 is 13 amino acids. V was trimmed by 8 bases and J by 9 bases, leaving 17 bases between them. Amplification of TCR beta CDR3 regions used RNA as the template. Primed by the HTBI set, a first-round RT-PCR was run on the TCR CDR3. Via MiXCR, TCRdb re-called the multiplex PCR reads, giving one row per CDR3 protein. The top ten hold approximately 13% of the sample, which has fewer than 750,000 distinct CDR3 sequences, roughly 15% seen once. Whole-study findings and limits: Blood samples included most of the expanded thyroid clonotypes exceeding 0.001. Ophthalmopathy could be told apart from stable hyperthyroidism with a 13 V-J model.

Sequenced sample: blood. The chain joins TRBV6-2 or TRBV6-3 to TRBJ2-1; D may be TRBD1 or TRBD2 (5 bases each). The TCR sequence derives from a woman in her forties or fifties with Graves' ophthalmopathy. In DNA form, the CDR3 reads TGTGCCAGCGGGGGTCTTCAGGAACGTGAGCAGTTCTTC. Translation gives CASGGLQEREQFF.